These 18 T cell receptor beta chains originate from one sample sequenced in a study of blood T cell repertoires in COVID-19. Only in-frame clones appear in the TCRdb table, and some are missing; sequencing was by immunoSEQ multiplex PCR. The table has approximately 290,000 clones, approximately 89% seen once. Sequenced sample: peripheral blood. These TCRs come from a woman in her twenties or thirties with COVID-19, enrolled during active disease.

The rearrangement links TRBV21-1 to TRBJ1-5; the D call TRBD1 from the table was never checked on the DNA. TRBV21-1 is a listed pseudogene. This CDR3 contains 12 residues. The CDR3 coding sequence is TGTGCCAGCAGCCTACAGGGATGGGTCCAGCATTTT. It translates to CASSLQGWVQHF.

This clone was detected only once. J is TRBJ1-3 and V is TRBV29-1; D gene unclear. CDR3 length: 11 amino acids. V was pared by 3 bases and J by 4 bases, with 4 bases between. Germline loops: CDR1 SQVTM, CDR2 ANQGSEA. The CDR3 DNA reads TGCAGCGTTGAGACAGGAAACACCATATATTTT. Amino acid sequence: CSVETGNTIYF.

For this clone: An end of the junction does not agree with germline; a read error may underlie this. This chain links TRBV14 with TRBJ1-1; D gene uncertain. CDR3 length: 13 residues. Germline CDR1 is SGHDN and CDR2 is FVKESK. CDR3 amino acids: CASTQGWAGEAFF. The CDR3 region has the DNA TGTGCCAGCACCCAAGGGTGGGCCGGTGAAGCTTTCTTT.

The V and J genes are TRBV9 and TRBJ2-1, with 8 bases matching TRBD2. The V and J ends lost 0 bases and 7 bases, in that order; junction bases with no gene match: 9. The CDR3 runs to 16 residues. Germline assignment: CDR1 SGDLS and CDR2 YYNGEE. CDR3 in DNA: TGTGCCAGCAGCGTAGCGGCTAGCGGGTTTAAGAATGAGCAGTTCTTC. Amino acid sequence: CASSVAASGFKNEQFF.

V and J are TRBV9 and TRBJ1-1; D call uncertain. Germline values: CDR1 SGDLS, CDR2 YYNGEE. There are 14 residues in the CDR3. Deletions cut 4 bases from V and 0 bases from J, with 10 bases between. The CDR3 spells CASSPRGLNTEAFF. CDR3 nucleotide sequence: TGTGCCAGCAGCCCCCGGGGTTTGAACACTGAAGCTTTCTTT.

The rearrangement uses TRBV5-1 and TRBJ2-1; 7 bases map to TRBD2. This CDR3 contains 17 residues. V dropped 1 base and J dropped 3; count of bases not matched to a gene: 10. Germline V gene lookup returns CDR1 SGHRS and CDR2 YFSETQ. The CDR3 region has the DNA TGCGCCAGCAGCTTGAATCCTAGCGGAAGGAGCTACAATGAGCAGTTCTTC. Amino acids: CASSLNPSGRSYNEQFF. Supplemented by reference TRBV5-1 and TRBJ2-1, the full variable domain reads KAGVTQTPRYLIKTRGQQVTLSCSPISGHRSVSWYQQTPGQGLQFLFEYFSETQRNKGNFPGRFSGRQFSNSRSEMNVSTLELGDSALYLCASSLNPSGRSYNEQFFGPGTRLTVL.

This clone has only one observation. This rearrangement joins TRBV6-5 to TRBJ2-7, with D possibly being TRBD2 (6 bases). V was trimmed by 4 bases and J by 0 bases, leaving 13 bases between them. Germline V CDR1 and CDR2: MNHEY, SVGAGI. The CDR3 is made up of 15 amino acids. CDR3 in DNA: TGTGCCAGCAGTTCTAACCCCGGGAGCTCCTACGAGCAGTACTTC. This translates into CASSSNPGSSYEQYF.

This sequence joins TRBV11-1 and TRBJ2-2; 8 bases are a match to TRBD2. This CDR3 has 16 residues. Trimming took 6 bases from V and 4 from J; bases not matched to a gene: 10. CDR1 is SGHAT and CDR2 is FQDESV in the germline V gene (reference sequence). As DNA, the CDR3 is TGTGCCAGCAGTTACTCAGCGGGAGTGAGCACCGGGGAGCTGTTTTTT. This translates into CASSYSAGVSTGELFF.

The genes are TRBV11-2 and TRBJ2-5; weak D call: TRBD1 (6 bases). Germline loops: CDR1 SGHAT, CDR2 FQNNGV. The CDR3 is 14 amino acids. Deletions cut 5 bases from V and 2 bases from J, with 12 bases between. The CDR3 DNA reads TGTGCCAGCAGCCGTGACAGGATACAAGAGACCCAGTACTTC. The encoded protein is CASSRDRIQETQYF.

V gene TRBV6-5 combines with J gene TRBJ1-2; 7 bases agree with TRBD1. Germline V gene sequence: CDR1 MNHEY, CDR2 SVGAGI. This CDR3 comprises 14 residues. Germline trimming cut 6 bases from V and 6 bases from J; bases unmatched to any gene: 10. CDR3 sequence: CASSPSSTGHGYTF. The CDR3 DNA follows: TGTGCCAGCAGCCCCTCTTCGACAGGGCATGGCTACACCTTC.

The genes are TRBV2 and TRBJ2-1; TRBD2 aligns across 9 bases. J lost 8 bases, V lost 5 bases, and 16 bases had no gene match. This CDR3 has 17 amino acids. Germline lookup yields CDR1 SNHLY and CDR2 FYNNEI. CDR3 sequence (DNA): TGTGCCAGCAGTCCTCACTCGAGCGGGAGGTCGACCGATGAGCAGTTCTTC. It codes for CASSPHSSGRSTDEQFF. Drawing the rest from reference TRBV2 and TRBJ2-1, the complete variable domain is EPEVTQTPSHQVTQMGQEVILRCVPISNHLYFYWYRQILGQKVEFLVSFYNNEISEKSEIFDDQFSVERPDGSNFTLKIRSTKLEDSAMYFCASSPHSSGRSTDEQFFGPGTRLTVL.

The rearrangement links TRBV19 to TRBJ2-1; D perhaps matches TRBD2 (5 bases). V was clipped by 3 bases and J by 1 base, with 19 bases between them. The CDR3 spans 18 residues. Germline V gene lookup returns CDR1 LNHDA and CDR2 SQIVND (reference sequence). The CDR3 DNA reads as TGTGCCAGTAGTATCATCAATGGAGTACTAGAGTCCTACAATGAGCAGTTCTTC. Translation gives CASSIINGVLESYNEQFF.

The count of this clone is one. V usage is TRBV12-3 or TRBV12-4 and J usage is TRBJ1-1, with D possibly TRBD1 on 6 matching bases. The CDR3 runs to 13 residues. The V and J ends lost 7 bases and 1 base respectively, with 10 bases between them. CDR3 sequence: CASIPTGNTEAFF. The CDR3 nucleotides read TGTGCCAGCATCCCGACAGGGAACACTGAAGCTTTCTTT.

The chain is built from TRBV6-1 and TRBJ1-5; 7 nucleotides agree with TRBD1. There are 17 residues in the CDR3. CDR1 is MNHNS, CDR2 SASEGT, per germline. J lost 0 bases, V lost 2 bases, and 7 bases had no gene match. CDR3 protein: CASSEWGQQYSNQPQHF. In DNA form, the CDR3 reads TGTGCCAGCAGTGAATGGGGACAGCAATATAGCAATCAGCCCCAGCATTTT.

As regards this clone: One end of the junction fails to match germline, which may point to a read error. The chain links TRBV2 to TRBJ2-2, with D maybe TRBD1 (6 bases). Germline loops: CDR1 SNHLY, CDR2 FYNNEI. The CDR3 totals 12 residues. CDR3 DNA: TGTGCCAGCAGCGTCGACAGTTGGGGGCTGGTTTTT. Translated, it gives CASSVDSWGLVF. The full variable domain, rest sourced from reference TRBV2 and TRBJ2-2, is EPEVTQTPSHQVTQMGQEVILRCVPISNHLYFYWYRQILGQKVEFLVSFYNNEISEKSEIFDDQFSVERPDGSNFTLKIRSTKLEDSAMYFCASSVDSWGLVFGEGSRLTVL.

V and J are TRBV27 and TRBJ1-4, with unresolved D. The CDR3 length is 13 residues. With 5 bases removed from V and 0 bases from J, the gap between germline ends came to 4 bases. The germline V gene has CDR1 MNHEY and CDR2 SMNVEV (reference sequence). DNA for the CDR3: TGTGCCAGCAGTCGAGCAACTAATGAAAAACTGTTTTTT. The encoded protein is CASSRATNEKLFF.

The rearrangement uses TRBV15 and TRBJ1-5; D is ambiguous. This CDR3 is 14 amino acids long. Germline CDR1 and CDR2: LNHNV and YYDKDF (reference sequence). The V end was cut by 0 bases, the J end by 3 bases, with 6 bases between. The CDR3 spells CATSRERDNQPQHF. The CDR3 coding sequence is TGTGCCACCAGCAGAGAGAGGGACAATCAGCCCCAGCATTTT.

The rearrangement joins TRBV3-1 (or the pseudogene TRBV3-2) to TRBJ1-6, with TRBD1 matching 10 bases. CDR3 size: 17 residues. Trimming took 5 bases from V and 6 from J; bases not matched to a gene: 10. The germline V gene encodes CDR1 LGHDT and CDR2 YNNKEL (reference sequence). Here the CDR3 reads CASSSWTGGSLNSPLHF. The CDR3 DNA follows: TGTGCCAGCAGCTCCTGGACAGGGGGATCCCTTAATTCACCCCTCCACTTT.